This T cell receptor beta chain was identified during a study of blood T cell repertoires in COVID-19. Study-wide background: Acute-phase and convalescent COVID-19 samples originated in the United States, Italy and Spain. From T cells, B-cell-depleted T cells, or PBMCs came the material, which was cDNA or gDNA.

Study processing details: Estimated nucleated cell counts came from reference gene primer amplification. Produced via immunoSEQ multiplex PCR; TCRdb's table is partial and in-frame only. That table is the source of V, J and clone size, and D and trimming were worked out from the DNA. The sample lists 60,000 to 75,000 clones; 76% were seen once. On this clone: This likely stems from a read error, as it lies one base from a far larger clone. Within the sample, other DNA sequences also encode this same CDR3.

The germline V and J ends were trimmed by 5 bases and 5 bases, with 4 bases remaining between them. The CDR3 has 10 amino acids. Germline assignment: CDR1 SEHNR and CDR2 FQNEAQ (reference sequence). Sequenced sample: peripheral blood. The chain carries TRBV7-9 and TRBJ2-7, with unresolved D. The TCR sequence derives from an elderly woman with acute or convalescent COVID-19. The DNA of the CDR3 is TGTGCCAGCAGCACGGACGAGCAGTACTTC. This sequence encodes CASSTDEQYF.